This TCR beta chain comes out of a study of shared clonotypes between healthy human individuals. Overall study results and limits: In a few donors, about 5% of naive CD4 clonotypes appeared in common.

Comment on this clone: Its target is unknown.

V was pared by 4 bases and J by 3 bases, with 27 bases between. The CDR3 extends over 19 amino acids. CDR1 WSHSY and CDR2 SAAADI come from the germline V gene. CD45RO-negative cells were positively selected for CCR7, leaving out terminally differentiated effector memory CD45RA+ cells. The assay was immunoSEQ multiplex PCR, and TCRdb's table has in-frame clones only and misses some. The sample has some 2,100,000 clones; about 93% are singletons. The source material was naive CD8+ T cells from PBMCs. The chain is built from TRBV10-2 and TRBJ1-2, with a weak D call TRBD1 (6 bases). The receptor's source is a man between 18 and 29 years old in good health. Some clones in this sample may be carry-over from other donors' samples. The CDR3 DNA reads as TGCGCCAGCAGTGCCTTACAGGGAATGGTGGCGGTTGGTGACTATGGCTACACCTTC. Protein sequence: CASSALQGMVAVGDYGYTF.